The T cell receptor beta chain under discussion was sequenced for a study of blood T cell repertoires in COVID-19. For the study at large: The samples span acute and convalescent COVID-19 from the United States, Italy and Spain.

Clinical history reported by participants formed the basis on which cohorts were assigned. Symptom resolution, clearance, or two negative PCRs marked donors in Cohort 3 as recovered. Here immunoSEQ multiplex PCR was the method, and the copy in TCRdb shows in-frame clones only, minus some. The table shows a few hundred thousand clones, with approximately 84% occurring only once. This CDR3 region has 16 residues. Trimming shortened V by 1 base and J by 3 bases, and 14 bases separated the two germline ends. The germline V gene encodes CDR1 SGHTA and CDR2 FQGTGA. V usage is TRBV7-3 and J usage is TRBJ2-3; D gene unclear. The TCR sequence derives from a man aged 35 to 55 who had recovered from COVID-19. The material sequenced was PBMCs or T cells enriched from blood (not recorded which). For the CDR3, the DNA is TGTGCCAGCAGCTTAAATTTCGCCGCGCGAACAGATACGCAGTATTTT. It specifies CASSLNFAARTDTQYF.